This T cell receptor beta chain derives from a study of blood T cell repertoires in COVID-19. Study context: The United States, Italy and Spain were the sources of the acute and convalescent COVID-19 samples. The analysed material was cDNA or gDNA that came from T cells, B-cell-depleted T cells, or PBMCs.

In the source study's methods: Estimation of nucleated cell counts relied on the amplification of reference gene primers. The method was immunoSEQ multiplex PCR; TCRdb's version includes in-frame clones alone and lacks a portion of them. The V and J calls and clone size were taken over from that table, and D and trimming were inferred from the DNA. The table shows 120,000 or so clones, with around 87% occurring only once. J was trimmed by 7 bases and V by 0 bases; bases with no gene match: 12. The CDR3 sequence is 17 residues long. Germline loops: CDR1 MGHRA, CDR2 YSYEKL. This TCR derives from a man aged 45-65 years with acute or convalescent COVID-19. Sequencing was done on a sample of peripheral blood. The chain combines TRBV4-1 with TRBJ1-2; 9 bases match TRBD1. The DNA for the CDR3 is TGCGCCAGCAGCCAAGAAGGGACAGGGTTACATCTTGGTGGCTACACCTTC. Amino acid sequence: CASSQEGTGLHLGGYTF.